Presented here are 3 T cell receptor beta chains from one specimen sequenced in a study of post-analysis software for immune sequencing data. These receptors have no known antigen. Study-level results: A few TRBV segments occurring more often in patients than controls included TRBV5-6, TRBV5-1 and TRBV20-1.

Unique molecular identifiers were built into the TCR beta cDNA libraries. TCRdb reanalysed the PCR reads using MiXCR and keeps one entry per CDR3 protein. The table lists roughly 410,000 distinct CDR3 sequences, about a third of them singletons. The sequenced sample consisted of blood. The receptors come from a girl aged 5-17 years with multiple sclerosis.

This clonotype showed up just a few times. V is TRBV7-9 and J is TRBJ1-5; tentatively, D is TRBD1 (6 bases). This CDR3 has 15 amino acids. V was clipped by 5 bases and J by 5 bases, with 16 bases between them. Germline assignment: CDR1 SEHNR and CDR2 FQNEAQ (reference sequence). CDR3 DNA: TGTGCCAGCAGCCGAACAGGGAAAGCGGATCAGCCCCAGCATTTT. Its translation: CASSRTGKADQPQHF.

The rearrangement links TRBV6-5 to TRBJ2-7, with D tentatively TRBD1 (5 bases). Looked up from germline, CDR1 is MNHEY and CDR2 is SVGAGI. The CDR3 has 15 residues. Trimming removed 7 bases at V and 3 bases at J, with 19 bases between. CDR3 in DNA: TGTGCCAGCACCATTGAGACAGAGGCGTTCTACGAGCAGTACTTC. This gives the protein CASTIETEAFYEQYF.

This clonotype was counted once. The rearrangement joins TRBV7-2 to TRBJ2-7, with 8 bases matching TRBD2. This CDR3 spans 19 amino acids. In germline, CDR1 is SGHTA, CDR2 FQGNSA. The trim removed 5 bases at V and 3 bases at J, leaving 21 bases unmatched. The CDR3 here is CASSLGWRGAPHYYYEQYF. CDR3 DNA: TGTGCCAGCAGCCTGGGGTGGCGGGGGGCCCCCCACTACTACTACGAGCAGTACTTC.